This T cell receptor beta chain was retrieved from a study of blood T cells in healthy people across ages. Combining a sample-barcoded 5' primer with a J-beta primer mix, a second PCR ran for about 7 to 11 cycles. Through a template-switch adaptor with 12 random nucleotides, each cDNA molecule received a tag. No fewer than 2.5 million CDR3-containing paired-end reads came from each sample. TCRdb independently ran MiXCR on the 5' RACE reads; one entry per CDR3 protein. Here the sample spans about a million distinct CDR3 sequences, roughly 43% being singletons. The donors, aged roughly 6 to 90, were healthy Caucasians from Russia. This clonotype was observed a few times. Germline CDR1 DFQATT, CDR2 SNEGSKA (reference sequence). The CDR3 is made up of 15 amino acids. Trimming removed 0 bases at V and 8 bases at J, with 14 bases between.

The chain links TRBV20-1 to TRBJ1-6; D perhaps matches TRBD1 (5 bases). This TCR derives from a man under 40 in good health. The sequenced sample consisted of blood. The CDR3 reads CSAREEQVWDSPLHF. CDR3 DNA sequence: TGCAGTGCTAGAGAGGAACAGGTTTGGGATTCACCCCTCCACTTT.